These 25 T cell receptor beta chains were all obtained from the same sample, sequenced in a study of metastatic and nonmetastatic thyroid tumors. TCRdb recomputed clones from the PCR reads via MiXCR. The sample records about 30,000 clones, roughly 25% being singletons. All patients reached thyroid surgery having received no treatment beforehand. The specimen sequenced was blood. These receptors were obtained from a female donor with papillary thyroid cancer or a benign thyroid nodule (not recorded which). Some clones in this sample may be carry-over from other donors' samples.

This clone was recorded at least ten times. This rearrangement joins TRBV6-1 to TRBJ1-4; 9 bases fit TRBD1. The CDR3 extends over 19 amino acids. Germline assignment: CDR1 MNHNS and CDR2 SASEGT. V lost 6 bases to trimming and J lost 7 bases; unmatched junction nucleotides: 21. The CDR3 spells CASREPPLHSPGQGEKLFF. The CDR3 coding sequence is TGTGCCAGCAGAGAACCGCCTTTGCATAGTCCGGGACAGGGTGAAAAACTGTTTTTT.

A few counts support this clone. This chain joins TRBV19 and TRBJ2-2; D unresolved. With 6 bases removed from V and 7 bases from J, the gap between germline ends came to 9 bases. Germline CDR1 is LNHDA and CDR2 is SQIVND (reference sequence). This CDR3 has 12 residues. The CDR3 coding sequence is TGTGCCAGTAGCGTCAGCGACGGGGAGCTGTTTTTT. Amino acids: CASSVSDGELFF. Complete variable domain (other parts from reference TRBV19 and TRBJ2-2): DGGITQSPKYLFRKEGQNVTLSCEQNLNHDAMYWYRQDPGQGLRLIYYSQIVNDFQKGDIAEGYSVSREKKESFPLTVTSAQKNPTAFYLCASSVSDGELFFGEGSRLTVL.

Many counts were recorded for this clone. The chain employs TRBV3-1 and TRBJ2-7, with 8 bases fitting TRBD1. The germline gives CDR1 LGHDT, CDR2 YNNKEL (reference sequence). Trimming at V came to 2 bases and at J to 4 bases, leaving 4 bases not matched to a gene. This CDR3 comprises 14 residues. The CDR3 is CASSQQGASYEQYF. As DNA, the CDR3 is TGTGCCAGCAGCCAACAGGGGGCTTCTTACGAGCAGTACTTC.

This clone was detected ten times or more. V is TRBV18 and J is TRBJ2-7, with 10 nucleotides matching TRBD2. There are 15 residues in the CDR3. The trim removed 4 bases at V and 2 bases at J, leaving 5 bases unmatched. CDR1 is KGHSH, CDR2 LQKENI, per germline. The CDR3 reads CASSRRTSGPYEQYF. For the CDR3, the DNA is TGTGCCAGCTCACGACGGACTAGCGGACCCTACGAGCAGTACTTC.

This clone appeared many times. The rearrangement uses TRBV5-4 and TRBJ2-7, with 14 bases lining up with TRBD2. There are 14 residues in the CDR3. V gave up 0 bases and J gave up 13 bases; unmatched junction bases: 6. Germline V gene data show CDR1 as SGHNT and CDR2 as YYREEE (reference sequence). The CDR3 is CASSLDGLAGGVYF. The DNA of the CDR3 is TGTGCCAGCAGCTTGGACGGACTAGCGGGAGGTGTATACTTC.

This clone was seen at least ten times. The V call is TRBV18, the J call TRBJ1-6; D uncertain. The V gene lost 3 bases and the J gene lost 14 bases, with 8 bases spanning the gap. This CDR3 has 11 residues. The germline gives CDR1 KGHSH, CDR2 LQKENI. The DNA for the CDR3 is TGTGCCAGCTCACCGGACCTTTCCCTCCACTTT. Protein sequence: CASSPDLSLHF.

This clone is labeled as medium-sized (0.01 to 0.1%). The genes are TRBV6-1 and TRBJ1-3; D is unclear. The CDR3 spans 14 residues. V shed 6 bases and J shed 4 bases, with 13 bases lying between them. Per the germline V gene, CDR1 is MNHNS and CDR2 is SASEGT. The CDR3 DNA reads TGTGCCAGCAGCCTCGGCGCGACGGGAAACACCATATATTTT. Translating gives CASSLGATGNTIYF.

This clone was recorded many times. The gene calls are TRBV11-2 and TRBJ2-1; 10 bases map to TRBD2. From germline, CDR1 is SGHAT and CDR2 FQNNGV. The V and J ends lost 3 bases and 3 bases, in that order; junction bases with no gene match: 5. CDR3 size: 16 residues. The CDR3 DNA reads TGTGCCAGCAGCTTTTCCGCTAGCGGGGGCTACAATGAGCAGTTCTTC. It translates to CASSFSASGGYNEQFF. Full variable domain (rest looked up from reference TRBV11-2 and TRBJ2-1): EAGVAQSPRYKIIEKRQSVAFWCNPISGHATLYWYQQILGQGPKLLIQFQNNGVVDDSQLPKDRFSAERLKGVDSTLKIQPAKLEDSAVYLCASSFSASGGYNEQFFGPGTRLTVL.

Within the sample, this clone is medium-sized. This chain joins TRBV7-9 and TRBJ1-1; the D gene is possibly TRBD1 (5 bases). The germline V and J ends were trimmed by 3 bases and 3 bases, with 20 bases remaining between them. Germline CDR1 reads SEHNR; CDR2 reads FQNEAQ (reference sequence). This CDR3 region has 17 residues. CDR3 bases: TGTGCCAGCAGCTTCCCCGGGGAGGGACCCTGGGACACTGAAGCTTTCTTT. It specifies CASSFPGEGPWDTEAFF.

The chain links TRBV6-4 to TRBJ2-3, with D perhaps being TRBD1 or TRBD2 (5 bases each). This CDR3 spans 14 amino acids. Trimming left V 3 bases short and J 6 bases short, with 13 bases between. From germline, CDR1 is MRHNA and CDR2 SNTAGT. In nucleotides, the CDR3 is TGTGCCAGCAGTGAGACTTGGGGGACGGATACGCAGTATTTT. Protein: CASSETWGTDTQYF.

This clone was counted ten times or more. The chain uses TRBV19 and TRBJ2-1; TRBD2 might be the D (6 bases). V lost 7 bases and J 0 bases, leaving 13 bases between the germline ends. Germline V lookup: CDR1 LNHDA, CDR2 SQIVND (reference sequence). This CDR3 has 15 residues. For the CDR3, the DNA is TGTGCCAGTACCTTGACTAGGAGCTCCTACAATGAGCAGTTCTTC. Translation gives CASTLTRSSYNEQFF.

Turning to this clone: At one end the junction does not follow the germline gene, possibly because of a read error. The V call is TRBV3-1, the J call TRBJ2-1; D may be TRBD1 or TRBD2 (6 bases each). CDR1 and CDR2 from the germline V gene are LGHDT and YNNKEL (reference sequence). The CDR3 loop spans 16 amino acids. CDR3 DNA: TGTGCCAGCAGCCACTTAGCGGAGGGGGGCTACAATGAGCAGCTCTTC. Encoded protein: CASSHLAEGGYNEQLF.

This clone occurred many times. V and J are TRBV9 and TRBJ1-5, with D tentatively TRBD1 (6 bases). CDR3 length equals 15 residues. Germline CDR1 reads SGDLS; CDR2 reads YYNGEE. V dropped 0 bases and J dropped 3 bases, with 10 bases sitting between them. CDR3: CASSVGGGNNQPQHF. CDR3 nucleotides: TGTGCCAGCAGCGTAGGAGGGGGGAACAATCAGCCCCAGCATTTT. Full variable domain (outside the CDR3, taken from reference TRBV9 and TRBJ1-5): DSGVTQTPKHLITATGQRVTLRCSPRSGDLSVYWYQQSLDQGLQFLIQYYNGEERAKGNILERFSAQQFPDLHSELNLSSLELGDSALYFCASSVGGGNNQPQHFGDGTRLSIL.

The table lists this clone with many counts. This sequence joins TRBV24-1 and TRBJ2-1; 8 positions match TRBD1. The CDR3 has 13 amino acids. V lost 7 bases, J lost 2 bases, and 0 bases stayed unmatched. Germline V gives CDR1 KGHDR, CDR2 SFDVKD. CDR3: CATRQGAYNEQFF. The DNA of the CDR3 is TGTGCCACCAGACAGGGGGCCTACAATGAGCAGTTCTTC.

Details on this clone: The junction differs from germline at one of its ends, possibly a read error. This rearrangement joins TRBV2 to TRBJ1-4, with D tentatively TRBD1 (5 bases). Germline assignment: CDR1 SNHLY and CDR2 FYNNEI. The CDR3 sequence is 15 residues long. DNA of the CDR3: TGTGCCCGCAGGGAAGTCGGAGGGTCCCGGGAAAAACTGTTTTTT. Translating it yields CARREVGGSREKLFF.

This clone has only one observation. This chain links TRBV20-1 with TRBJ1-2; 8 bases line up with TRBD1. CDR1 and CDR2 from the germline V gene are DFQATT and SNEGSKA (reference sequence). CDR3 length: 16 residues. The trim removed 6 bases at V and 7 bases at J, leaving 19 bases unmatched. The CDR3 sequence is CSAYRSGGAVLCGYTF. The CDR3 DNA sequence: TGCAGTGCGTATCGGTCAGGGGGCGCAGTACTTTGTGGCTACACCTTC.

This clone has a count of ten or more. The CDR3: CASSYNLLNTEAFF. The CDR3 nucleotides are TGCGCCAGCAGCTACAATCTTTTGAACACTGAAGCTTTCTTT. The chain is built from TRBV5-1 and TRBJ1-1; no definite D call. The V end lost 3 bases, the J end lost 0 bases, and 9 bases lay between the germline ends. This CDR3 has 14 amino acids. Germline lookup yields CDR1 SGHRS and CDR2 YFSETQ.

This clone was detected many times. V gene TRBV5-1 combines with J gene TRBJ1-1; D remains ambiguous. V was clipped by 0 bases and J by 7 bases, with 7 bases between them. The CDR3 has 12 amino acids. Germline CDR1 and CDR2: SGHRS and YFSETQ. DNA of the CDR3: TGCGCCAGCAGCTTGGTACCGAATGAAGCTTTCTTT. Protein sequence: CASSLVPNEAFF.

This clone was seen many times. In DNA form, the CDR3 reads TGTGCCAGCAGTTTTATGGCAGGAGCTAATTCACCCCTCCACTTT. Encoded protein: CASSFMAGANSPLHF. The chain uses TRBV12-3 or TRBV12-4 and TRBJ1-6; D not certain. V was pared by 3 bases and J by 6 bases, with 12 bases between. This CDR3 spans 15 amino acids.

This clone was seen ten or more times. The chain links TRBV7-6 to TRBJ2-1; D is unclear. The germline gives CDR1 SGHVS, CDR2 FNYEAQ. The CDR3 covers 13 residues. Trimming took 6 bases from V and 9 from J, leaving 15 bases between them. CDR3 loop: CASRSTPVGEQFF. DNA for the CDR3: TGTGCCAGCAGGAGTACCCCTGTCGGTGAGCAGTTCTTC.

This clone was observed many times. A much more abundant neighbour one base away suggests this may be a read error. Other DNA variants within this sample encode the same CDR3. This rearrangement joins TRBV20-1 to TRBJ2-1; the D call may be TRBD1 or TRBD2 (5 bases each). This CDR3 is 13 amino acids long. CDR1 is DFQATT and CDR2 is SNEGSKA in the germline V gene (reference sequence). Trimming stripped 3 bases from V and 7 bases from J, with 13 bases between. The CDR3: CSARDLGGNEQFF. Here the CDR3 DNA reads TGCAGTGCTAGGGATCTTGGGGGAAATGAGCAGTTCTTC.

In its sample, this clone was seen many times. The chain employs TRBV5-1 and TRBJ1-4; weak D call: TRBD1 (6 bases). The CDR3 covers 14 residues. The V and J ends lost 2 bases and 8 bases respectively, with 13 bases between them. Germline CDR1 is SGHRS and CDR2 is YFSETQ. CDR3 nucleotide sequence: TGCGCCAGCAGCTTACAGGGCTTTGGGGAAAAACTGTTTTTT. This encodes CASSLQGFGEKLFF.

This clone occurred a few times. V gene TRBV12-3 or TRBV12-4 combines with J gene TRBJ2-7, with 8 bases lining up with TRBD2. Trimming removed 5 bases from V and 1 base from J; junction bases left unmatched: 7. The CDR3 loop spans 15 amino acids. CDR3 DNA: TGTGCCAGCAGTATCCTAGCGGGCGGTTCCTACGAGCAGTACTTC. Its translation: CASSILAGGSYEQYF.

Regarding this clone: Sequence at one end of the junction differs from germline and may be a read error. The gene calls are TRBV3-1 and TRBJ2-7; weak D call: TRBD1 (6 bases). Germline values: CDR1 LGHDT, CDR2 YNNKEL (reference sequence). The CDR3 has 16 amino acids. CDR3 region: CASSSNRVINFYERYF. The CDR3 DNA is TGTGCCAGCAGCTCAAACAGGGTCATAAACTTCTACGAGCGGTACTTC.

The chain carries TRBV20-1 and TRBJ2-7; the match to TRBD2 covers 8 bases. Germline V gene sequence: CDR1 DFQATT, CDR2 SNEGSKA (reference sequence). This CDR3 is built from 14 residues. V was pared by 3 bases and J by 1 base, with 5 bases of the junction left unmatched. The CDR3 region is CSARHGLASYEQYF. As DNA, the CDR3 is TGCAGTGCTAGGCATGGACTAGCTTCCTACGAGCAGTACTTC.